The present T cell receptor (beta chain) was sequenced within a study of T-cell reconstitution after alpha-beta-depleted transplantation in children (dated by TCRdb to 2016 to 2018). As for the study more broadly: The study quantitatively tracked T-cell immune reconstitution after TCRalphabeta/CD19-depleted allogeneic hematopoietic cell transplantation in children using TCR repertoire profiling.

Points the paper makes about the study in general: Apparently early alphabetaT-cell count recovery about two months after transplant reportedly relied on only several hundred rapidly expanded clones derived from non-depleted graft cells. Over subsequent months, a decline in hyperexpanded clone frequencies was noted, and after one year, T-cell counts and TCRbeta diversity were mostly ascribed to newly produced T cells. In some patients, the high TCRbeta diversity seen at day 60 was put down to recipient T cells and intrathymic progenitors that had survived conditioning.

Preparation of the library involved PCR. Sequencer: Illumina HiSeq 2500. TCR library preparation used molecular barcoding, with unique molecular identifiers applied to normalize quantification of the TCRbeta repertoire. Through fastp at Q25 and MiXCR, TCRdb rebuilt clones from the public reads, retaining in-frame beta chains. When rows share a CDR3 protein, they turn into one entry using the most common DNA and genes. This sample holds about a million distinct CDR3 sequences; around 30% were observed only once. The ten most abundant clones make up under 30% of the sample. Concerning this clonotype: Which antigen it targets is not known. Base quality data are lacking; no much larger clone is found one base away.

The CDR3 holds 15 amino acids from the cysteine to the phenylalanine. Only the CDR3 DNA is retained, 45 bases long and in frame from the first base. The germline V gene encodes CDR1 MGHRA and CDR2 YSYEKL. The V and J ends are trimmed by 1 base and 3 bases, leaving 13 bases between them. This specimen's treatment or condition label, interpreted: allogeneic hematopoietic cell transplantation with graft depleted of TCRalphabeta T cells and CD19 B cells. The transplant recipients were children given TCRalphabeta/CD19-depleted allogeneic hematopoietic cell grafts. The source of this sequence is a boy less than two years old who had a stem cell transplant for SCID, so the T cells may come from the graft donor. The sequencing here drew on PBMCs, mostly from graft donor cells, taken 360 days after TCRalphabeta/CD19-depleted stem cell transplant. The sequence joins TRBV4-1 to TRBJ2-7, with the identity of the D gene unclear. The encoded CDR3 is CASSQVHLPYYEQYF. The sequenced DNA: TGCGCCAGCAGCCAAGTACATCTGCCATACTACGAGCAGTACTTC.